A single sample is the source of the 21 T cell receptor beta chains below, sequenced in a study of control samples from healthy donors and cancer patients. Here immunoSEQ multiplex PCR was the method, and the copy in TCRdb shows in-frame clones only, minus some. The top ten clones hold 8% to 9% of a sample with 130,000 or so clones, around nine tenths of them seen once. The sample consisted of blood. These TCRs come from a man aged 35 to 55 in good health.

The chain couples TRBV18 to TRBJ2-5; unclear D gene. V was cut by 4 bases and J by 0 bases, with 3 bases left in between. Looked up from germline, CDR1 is KGHSH and CDR2 is LQKENI. This CDR3 comprises 12 residues. The CDR3 coding sequence is TGTGCCAGCTCACAGTACCAAGAGACCCAGTACTTC. Amino acid sequence: CASSQYQETQYF.

J is TRBJ2-5 and V is TRBV10-1; maybe TRBD1 (6 bases). Trimming cost V 7 bases and J 1 base, with 10 bases left between them. The germline V gene encodes CDR1 WNHNN and CDR2 SYGVQD (reference sequence). The CDR3 runs to 13 residues. Here the CDR3 reads CASTGQLQETQYF. The CDR3 region has the DNA TGCGCCAGCACCGGACAGCTCCAAGAGACCCAGTACTTC.

This sequence joins TRBV11-3 and TRBJ1-2, with unresolved D. Trimming removed 3 bases from V and 7 bases from J, with 12 bases in between. The CDR3 spans 13 residues. Germline V gives CDR1 SGHNT, CDR2 YENEEA. As DNA, the CDR3 is TGTGCCAGCAGCTTGACCCAAGGGCTTGGCTACACCTTC. This codes for CASSLTQGLGYTF.

The rearrangement links TRBV6-5 to TRBJ1-2, with 8 bases aligning to TRBD1. J gave up 3 bases and V 6 bases, and 6 bases lay outside the gene matches. The CDR3 has 14 residues. Germline V gene sequence: CDR1 MNHEY, CDR2 SVGAGI. The CDR3 DNA is TGTGCCAGCAGCTCACCAGGGGGCGACTATGGCTACACCTTC. It yields the protein CASSSPGGDYGYTF.

The chain uses TRBV13 and TRBJ1-1; D gene unclear. Germline V gives CDR1 PRHDT, CDR2 FYEKMQ (reference sequence). The CDR3 sequence is 15 residues long. The V end lost 3 bases, the J end lost 0 bases, and 11 bases lay between the germline ends. DNA for the CDR3: TGTGCCAGCAGCTTGTTGTGGAGCATGAACACTGAAGCTTTCTTT. Translation: CASSLLWSMNTEAFF.

This chain's CDR3 is CASSYSIARWAFEQFF. CDR3 coding DNA: TGTGCCAGCAGTTACTCGATAGCCCGTTGGGCGTTTGAGCAGTTCTTC. V and J are TRBV6-6 and TRBJ2-1, with unresolved D. The CDR3 extends over 16 amino acids. The V gene's germline CDR1 is MNHNY and CDR2 SVGAGI (reference sequence). The germline V and J ends were trimmed by 0 bases and 9 bases, with 18 bases remaining between them.

This clone was counted once. The rearrangement links TRBV10-1 to TRBJ2-1; D is undetermined. The V gene's germline CDR1 is WNHNN and CDR2 SYGVQD (reference sequence). Trimming removed 5 bases at V and 4 bases at J, with 12 bases between. This CDR3 is built from 14 residues. CDR3 in amino acids: CASSIPGGYNEQFF. The CDR3 DNA follows: TGCGCCAGCAGTATACCGGGTGGATACAATGAGCAGTTCTTC.

In its sample, this clone was seen once. The chain uses TRBV7-9 and TRBJ1-2, with 8 nucleotides matching TRBD1. J was trimmed by 3 bases and V by 5 bases; bases with no gene match: 2. Germline V gene data show CDR1 as SEHNR and CDR2 as FQNEAQ (reference sequence). The CDR3 sequence is 13 residues long. For the CDR3, the DNA is TGTGCCAGCAGCCCGACAGGGGACTATGGCTACACCTTC. Translated, it gives CASSPTGDYGYTF. Using reference TRBV7-9 and TRBJ1-2 for the parts outside the CDR3, the full variable domain is DTGVSQNPRHKITKRGQNVTFRCDPISEHNRLYWYRQTLGQGPEFLTYFQNEAQLEKSRLLSDRFSAERPKGSFSTLEIQRTEQGDSAMYLCASSPTGDYGYTFGSGTRLTVV.

The chain combines TRBV6-4 with TRBJ1-2, with a tentative D call TRBD1 (6 bases). Per germline, CDR1 MRHNA and CDR2 SNTAGT. The V gene lost 3 bases and the J gene lost 8 bases, with 19 bases spanning the gap. There are 15 residues in the CDR3. The DNA for the CDR3 is TGTGCCAGCAGTGATTGGGCAGGGGATGCTGCGGGCTACACCTTC. The encoded protein is CASSDWAGDAAGYTF.

This clone was observed a handful of times. V gene TRBV4-1 combines with J gene TRBJ1-3; no clear D. V was clipped by 4 bases and J by 0 bases, with 7 bases between them. The CDR3 sequence is 14 residues long. Germline CDR1 is MGHRA and CDR2 is YSYEKL. The CDR3 DNA follows: TGCGCCAGCAGCCTCGGGAACTCTGGAAACACCATATATTTT. Its protein is CASSLGNSGNTIYF.

This clone was seen a single time. This sequence joins TRBV2 and TRBJ2-2, with 7 bases lining up with TRBD1. Losses at the gene ends were 7 bases for V and 1 base for J; bases not matched to a gene: 6. Germline CDR1 SNHLY, CDR2 FYNNEI. This CDR3 is built from 15 residues. The CDR3 DNA reads as TGTGCCAGCAAGTCGGACAGGCAGAACACCGGGGAGCTGTTTTTT. Amino acid sequence: CASKSDRQNTGELFF.

The J gene is TRBJ2-3, the V gene TRBV7-3; 9 nucleotides match TRBD2. After removal of 5 bases from V and 2 bases from J, the junction contained 8 bases not matched to a gene. This CDR3 region has 16 residues. Germline values: CDR1 SGHTA, CDR2 FQGTGA. The CDR3 spells CASSPTAGGTTDTQYF. The CDR3 coding sequence is TGTGCCAGCAGCCCCACAGCGGGGGGCACCACAGATACGCAGTATTTT.

Here the CDR3 reads CASSSGGGSGNTIYF. In DNA form, the CDR3 reads TGTGCCAGCAGCTCCGGGGGGGGATCTGGAAACACCATATATTTT. This sequence joins TRBV9 and TRBJ1-3, with D maybe TRBD1 (5 bases). With 4 bases removed from V and 1 base from J, the gap between germline ends came to 12 bases. Germline CDR1 reads SGDLS; CDR2 reads YYNGEE. The CDR3 consists of 15 residues.

Only one count was recorded for this clone. This chain links TRBV12-3 or TRBV12-4 with TRBJ1-2; possibly TRBD1 for D (5 bases). The CDR3 is made up of 13 amino acids. V was clipped by 6 bases and J by 3 bases, with 11 bases between them. CDR3 DNA sequence: TGTGCCAGCAGCCATGGGACGGACTATGGCTACACCTTC. This codes for CASSHGTDYGYTF.

J is TRBJ2-5 and V is TRBV6-6; D remains ambiguous. Trimming took off 2 bases at V and 5 bases at J, with 9 bases between the two ends. The CDR3 runs 13 residues. Germline V gene lookup returns CDR1 MNHNY and CDR2 SVGAGI (reference sequence). The CDR3 is CASSYEGMETQYF. CDR3 in DNA: TGTGCCAGCAGTTACGAAGGGATGGAGACCCAGTACTTC.

CDR3 sequence: CASSPGGTRMKTQYF. In DNA, the CDR3 is TGTGCCAGCAGCCCGGGGGGGACCCGTATGAAGACCCAGTACTTC. The rearrangement uses TRBV3-1 (or the pseudogene TRBV3-2) and TRBJ2-5; the match to TRBD2 covers 8 bases. V lost 4 bases to trimming and J lost 6 bases; unmatched junction nucleotides: 10. Per the germline V gene, CDR1 is LGHDT and CDR2 is YNNKEL (reference sequence). This CDR3 comprises 15 residues.

The chain joins TRBV2 to TRBJ2-2, with D possibly being TRBD2 (7 bases). The germline V gene encodes CDR1 SNHLY and CDR2 FYNNEI. With 2 bases removed from V and 1 base from J, the gap between germline ends came to 11 bases. CDR3 length: 16 amino acids. This chain's CDR3 is CASSEKGGRNTGELFF. The CDR3 nucleotides are TGTGCCAGCAGTGAAAAGGGGGGGAGGAACACCGGGGAGCTGTTTTTT.

This clone was seen just once. The DNA for the CDR3 is TGTGCCACCAGTGATTTGGGGCGGGACGAGCAGTACTTC. It is translated as CATSDLGRDEQYF. The gene calls are TRBV24-1 and TRBJ2-7; D possibly corresponds to TRBD2 (5 bases). Germline V CDR1 and CDR2: KGHDR, SFDVKD. V lost 0 bases to trimming and J lost 5 bases, with 7 bases between them. The CDR3 consists of 13 residues.

The chain couples TRBV2 to TRBJ2-3; perhaps TRBD2 as D (5 bases). The ends were cut back, 1 base at V and 0 bases at J, with 8 bases in the middle. This CDR3 contains 15 residues. CDR1 is SNHLY, CDR2 FYNNEI, per germline. Here the CDR3 reads CASSEVRTSTDTQYF. CDR3 nucleotide sequence: TGTGCCAGCAGTGAAGTACGGACTAGCACAGATACGCAGTATTTT.

This clone showed up just once. This rearrangement joins TRBV7-9 to TRBJ2-5; D may be TRBD1 (6 bases). V shed 5 bases and J shed 4 bases, with 14 bases lying between them. Germline CDR1 SEHNR, CDR2 FQNEAQ (reference sequence). The length of the CDR3 is 14 residues. The CDR3 DNA sequence: TGTGCCAGCAGCCCCGGATTGGGGGCAGAGACCCAGTACTTC. It translates to CASSPGLGAETQYF.

The genes are TRBV3-1 (or the pseudogene TRBV3-2) and TRBJ1-5, with unresolved D. This CDR3 region has 13 residues. V lost 6 bases to trimming and J lost 4 bases, with 10 bases between them. Germline CDR1 LGHDT, CDR2 YNNKEL (reference sequence). The CDR3 nucleotides read TGTGCCAGCAGTCCACGGAGGAATCAGCCCCAGCATTTT. Translated, it gives CASSPRRNQPQHF.